The 20 T cell receptor beta chains below all came from one sample that was sequenced in a study of radiotherapy plus CTLA-4 blockade in lung cancer. Libraries were prepared by immunoSEQ multiplex PCR; TCRdb keeps only in-frame clonotypes and omits some of them. The sample lists 60,000 to 65,000 clones, around three quarters seen once, with roughly 4.7% in the top ten. The source material was peripheral blood, sampled from a patient treated with radiotherapy plus ipilimumab. The source of these receptors is a human donor with non-small cell lung cancer who had a complete response to radiotherapy plus ipilimumab.

In its sample, this clone was seen once. Here the CDR3 reads CASSKGGGYQPQHF. CDR3 DNA: TGTGCCAGTAGCAAAGGGGGTGGGTATCAGCCCCAGCATTTT. This rearrangement joins TRBV19 to TRBJ1-5, with TRBD1 as a possible D gene (6 bases). Germline CDR1 reads LNHDA; CDR2 reads SQIVND (reference sequence). The CDR3 contains 14 residues. The V and J ends lost 6 bases and 5 bases respectively, with 14 bases between them. The complete variable domain, with remaining parts taken from reference TRBV19 and TRBJ1-5, reads DGGITQSPKYLFRKEGQNVTLSCEQNLNHDAMYWYRQDPGQGLRLIYYSQIVNDFQKGDIAEGYSVSREKKESFPLTVTSAQKNPTAFYLCASSKGGGYQPQHFGDGTRLSIL.

This clone was recorded a few times. The junction differs from germline at one of its ends, possibly a read error. This chain joins TRBV7-7 and TRBJ2-1, with a tentative D call TRBD2 (5 bases). The CDR3 has 15 residues. Germline values: CDR1 SSHAT, CDR2 FNYEAQ (reference sequence). CDR3 region: CASSLAGSSYNEQFF. CDR3 DNA: TGTGCTAGCAGCTTAGCTGGGAGCTCCTACAATGAGCAGTTCTTC.

The V and J genes are TRBV2 and TRBJ1-2; the D gene is possibly TRBD1 (6 bases). Germline V gene sequence: CDR1 SNHLY, CDR2 FYNNEI. This CDR3 has 15 residues. The V end was cut by 4 bases, the J end by 5 bases, with 17 bases between. This CDR3 reads CASSGGQGGGYGYTF. DNA of the CDR3: TGTGCCAGCAGTGGTGGGCAGGGAGGGGGTTATGGCTACACCTTC.

This clone was found once. The chain is built from TRBV2 and TRBJ2-7; D gene uncertain. The V end was cut by 5 bases, the J end by 3 bases, with 5 bases between. Germline assignment: CDR1 SNHLY and CDR2 FYNNEI. This CDR3 has 11 amino acids. In DNA, the CDR3 is TGTGCCAGCAGTTGGGACTACGAGCAGTACTTC. Protein sequence: CASSWDYEQYF.

This clone was seen more than once but under ten times. This chain connects TRBV7-9 to TRBJ2-1; 15 bases agree with TRBD2. Germline values: CDR1 SEHNR, CDR2 FQNEAQ (reference sequence). The CDR3 is 17 residues long. V lost 4 bases to trimming and J lost 7 bases; unmatched junction nucleotides: 8. The CDR3 DNA follows: TGTGCCAGCAGCTCCCGGACTAGCGGGAGGGCCAAGAATGAGCAGTTCTTC. It yields the protein CASSSRTSGRAKNEQFF.

With regard to this clone: The junction departs from germline at one end; a sequencing error may be responsible. The V and J genes are TRBV7-7 and TRBJ2-2, with 7 bases aligning to TRBD1. CDR3 size: 14 residues. Germline V lookup: CDR1 SSHAT, CDR2 FNYEAQ (reference sequence). The CDR3 region is CASRAGTDPGELFF. DNA of the CDR3: TGTGCTAGCAGAGCCGGGACAGATCCCGGGGAGCTGTTTTTT.

This chain uses TRBV29-1 with TRBJ1-1; weak D call: TRBD1 (6 bases). V lost 4 bases and J 10 bases, leaving 19 bases between the germline ends. The V gene's germline CDR1 is SQVTM and CDR2 ANQGSEA. This CDR3 is built from 13 residues. CDR3 nucleotide sequence: TGCAGCGTTGGGGGACACACGGGCGAGGGAGCTTTCTTT. Amino acids: CSVGGHTGEGAFF.

This clone was detected only once. J is TRBJ2-1 and V is TRBV29-1; no clear D gene. Per the germline V gene, CDR1 is SQVTM and CDR2 is ANQGSEA. The CDR3 runs to 11 residues. Between the trimmed V and J ends, which lost 7 bases and 3 bases, there was a span of 7 bases. CDR3 sequence (DNA): TGCAGCGCAACTAACTACAATGAGCAGTTCTTC. Translated: CSATNYNEQFF.

V gene TRBV15 combines with J gene TRBJ1-2; the D gene is possibly TRBD1 (5 bases). Germline V CDR1 and CDR2: LNHNV, YYDKDF (reference sequence). Trimming stripped 5 bases from V and 0 bases from J, with 31 bases between. The CDR3 sequence is 21 residues long. This chain's CDR3 is CATSPSWGGRVLVEANYGYTF. The CDR3 region has the DNA TGTGCCACCAGCCCCAGTTGGGGGGGACGGGTCCTTGTTGAAGCTAACTATGGCTACACCTTC.

The rearrangement joins TRBV7-2 to TRBJ2-1, with 9 positions matching TRBD2. V was clipped by 5 bases and J by 8 bases; unmatched bases: 13. CDR3 length equals 16 residues. Germline CDR1 SGHTA, CDR2 FQGNSA. This chain's CDR3 is CASSALFSGGPDEQFF. In DNA, the CDR3 is TGTGCCAGCAGCGCGCTGTTCAGCGGGGGGCCCGATGAGCAGTTCTTC.

On this clone: The junction departs from germline at one end; a sequencing error may be responsible. V gene TRBV7-7 combines with J gene TRBJ2-1, with 8 bases fitting TRBD1. This CDR3 comprises 16 residues. Germline values: CDR1 SSHAT, CDR2 FNYEAQ (reference sequence). As DNA, the CDR3 is TGTGCTAGCAGCGAGGCCCCAGGGGGCCTTACGAATGAGCAGTTCTTC. Its protein is CASSEAPGGLTNEQFF.

The J gene is TRBJ1-2, the V gene TRBV11-3; maybe TRBD1 (5 bases). This CDR3 is built from 15 residues. The germline V gene has CDR1 SGHNT and CDR2 YENEEA. Trimming took off 1 base at V and 4 bases at J, with 13 bases between the two ends. For the CDR3, the DNA is TGTGCCAGCAGCTTAGGGGGACCGACAGTCTATGGCTACACCTTC. This encodes CASSLGGPTVYGYTF.

The rearrangement uses TRBV19 and TRBJ1-4; maybe TRBD1 (6 bases). There are 16 residues in the CDR3. Trimming left V 5 bases short and J 4 bases short, with 17 bases between. CDR1 and CDR2 (germline): LNHDA, SQIVND (reference sequence). The DNA for the CDR3 is TGTGCCAGTAGTCCTCGACGGGGGCCAGGTAATGAAAAACTGTTTTTT. Residues: CASSPRRGPGNEKLFF.

The chain joins TRBV2 to TRBJ1-4; D is undetermined. Germline V gene sequence: CDR1 SNHLY, CDR2 FYNNEI. The CDR3 extends over 13 amino acids. V was shortened by 7 bases and J by 7 bases, with 13 bases between the two germline ends. In DNA form, the CDR3 reads TGTGCCAGCACCAAAACGGAGGGTGAAAAACTGTTTTTT. Protein sequence: CASTKTEGEKLFF.

CDR3: CASRTREKNGKLFF. The DNA of the CDR3 is TGTGCCAGCAGGACCAGGGAAAAGAACGGAAAACTGTTTTTT. V and J are TRBV6-5 and TRBJ1-4; D might be TRBD1 (5 bases). V was trimmed by 6 bases and J by 10 bases, leaving 18 bases between them. This CDR3 has 14 residues. Germline CDR1 reads MNHEY; CDR2 reads SVGAGI.

The CDR3 here is CASSARGSTDTQYF. CDR3 DNA sequence: TGTGCCAGCAGCGCCCGGGGGAGCACAGATACGCAGTATTTT. V and J are TRBV9 and TRBJ2-3, with D maybe TRBD2 (6 bases). Trimming removed 3 bases from V and 0 bases from J, with 8 bases in between. CDR1 SGDLS and CDR2 YYNGEE come from the germline V gene. The CDR3 is made up of 14 amino acids.

The CDR3 loop is CASSFPGDQPQHF. For the CDR3, the DNA is TGTGCCAGCAGCTTTCCAGGGGATCAGCCCCAGCATTTT. J is TRBJ1-5 and V is TRBV7-9; possible D gene TRBD1, 6 bases. Germline-derived CDR1 and CDR2 are SEHNR and FQNEAQ (reference sequence). This CDR3 contains 13 residues. V was shortened by 3 bases and J by 5 bases, with 8 bases between the two germline ends.

V usage is TRBV2 and J usage is TRBJ2-1; 9 nucleotides match TRBD1. V lost 5 bases to trimming and J lost 10 bases; unmatched junction nucleotides: 12. The CDR3 has 15 amino acids. Germline CDR1 and CDR2: SNHLY and FYNNEI. Here the CDR3 reads CASSHTGTGYGEQFF. CDR3 bases: TGTGCCAGCAGTCACACCGGGACAGGGTACGGAGAGCAGTTCTTC.

CDR3 sequence: CASGGVGPVSEAFF. CDR3 nucleotides: TGTGCCAGCGGAGGTGTAGGACCCGTTAGTGAAGCTTTCTTT. The V gene is TRBV7-2, the J gene TRBJ1-1; D gene uncertain. V lost 8 bases and J 7 bases, leaving 20 bases between the germline ends. This CDR3 contains 14 residues. The germline CDR1 and CDR2 sequences are SGHTA and FQGNSA.

The sample holds a few counts of this clone. V usage is TRBV18 and J usage is TRBJ2-7; no firm D call. Trimming stripped 2 bases from V and 0 bases from J, with 5 bases between. The CDR3 contains 13 residues. The germline V gene encodes CDR1 KGHSH and CDR2 LQKENI. As DNA, the CDR3 is TGTGCCAGCTCACCAAACGGCTCCTACGAGCAGTACGTC. Translating it yields CASSPNGSYEQYV.